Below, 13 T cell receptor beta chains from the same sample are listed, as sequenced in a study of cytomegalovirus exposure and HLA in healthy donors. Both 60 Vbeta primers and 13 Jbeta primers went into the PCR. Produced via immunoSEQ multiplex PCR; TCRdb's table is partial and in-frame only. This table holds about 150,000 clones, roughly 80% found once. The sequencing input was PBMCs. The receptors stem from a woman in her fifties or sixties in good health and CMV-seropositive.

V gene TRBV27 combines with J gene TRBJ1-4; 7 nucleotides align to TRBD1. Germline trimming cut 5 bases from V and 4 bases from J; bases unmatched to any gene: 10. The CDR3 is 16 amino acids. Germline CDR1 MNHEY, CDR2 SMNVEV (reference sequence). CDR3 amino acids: CASSRYSGTVNEKLFF. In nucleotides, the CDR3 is TGTGCCAGCAGTCGGTACTCCGGGACAGTTAATGAAAAACTGTTTTTT.

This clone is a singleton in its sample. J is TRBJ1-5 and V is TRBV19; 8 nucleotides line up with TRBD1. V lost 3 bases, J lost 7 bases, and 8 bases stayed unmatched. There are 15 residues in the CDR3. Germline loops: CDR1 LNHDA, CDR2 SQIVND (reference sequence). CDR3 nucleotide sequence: TGTGCCAGTAGTATTGGACAGGGTGGAGCGCAGCCCCAGCATTTT. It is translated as CASSIGQGGAQPQHF.

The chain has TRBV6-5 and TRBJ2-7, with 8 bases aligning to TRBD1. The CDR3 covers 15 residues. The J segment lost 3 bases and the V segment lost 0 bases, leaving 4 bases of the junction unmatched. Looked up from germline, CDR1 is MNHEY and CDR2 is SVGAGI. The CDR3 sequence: CASSYSPGQDYEQYF. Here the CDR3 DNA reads TGTGCCAGCAGTTACTCACCGGGACAGGACTACGAGCAGTACTTC.

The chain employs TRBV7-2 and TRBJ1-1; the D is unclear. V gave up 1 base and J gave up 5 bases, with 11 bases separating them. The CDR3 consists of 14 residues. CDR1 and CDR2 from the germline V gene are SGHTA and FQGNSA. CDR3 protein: CASSLDSGRTEAFF. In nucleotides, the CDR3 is TGTGCCAGCAGCTTAGATTCGGGGAGGACTGAAGCTTTCTTT.

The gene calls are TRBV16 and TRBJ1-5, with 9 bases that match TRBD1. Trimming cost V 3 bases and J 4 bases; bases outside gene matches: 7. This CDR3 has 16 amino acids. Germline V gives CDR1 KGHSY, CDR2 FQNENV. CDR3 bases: TGTGCCAGCAGCCACACCGGGACAGGGATAAATCAGCCCCAGCATTTT. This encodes CASSHTGTGINQPQHF.

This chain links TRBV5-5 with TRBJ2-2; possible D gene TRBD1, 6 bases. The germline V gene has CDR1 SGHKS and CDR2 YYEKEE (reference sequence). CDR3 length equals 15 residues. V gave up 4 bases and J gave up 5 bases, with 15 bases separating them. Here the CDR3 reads CASSATTGYTGELFF. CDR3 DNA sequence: TGTGCCAGCAGCGCAACTACAGGGTATACCGGGGAGCTGTTTTTT.

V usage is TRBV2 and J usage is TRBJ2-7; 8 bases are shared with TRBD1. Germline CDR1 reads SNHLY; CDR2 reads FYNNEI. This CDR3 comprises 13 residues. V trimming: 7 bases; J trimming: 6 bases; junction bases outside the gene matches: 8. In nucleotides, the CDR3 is TGTGCCAGCAAAGGACAGGGAACTACCGAGCAGTACTTC. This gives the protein CASKGQGTTEQYF.

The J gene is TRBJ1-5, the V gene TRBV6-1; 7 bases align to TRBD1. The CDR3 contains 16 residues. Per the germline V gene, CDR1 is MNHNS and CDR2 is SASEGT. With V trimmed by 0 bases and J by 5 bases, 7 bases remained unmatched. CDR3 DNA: TGTGCCAGCAGTGAAGCGCTGAGACAGGGCTATCAGCCCCAGCATTTT. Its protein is CASSEALRQGYQPQHF.

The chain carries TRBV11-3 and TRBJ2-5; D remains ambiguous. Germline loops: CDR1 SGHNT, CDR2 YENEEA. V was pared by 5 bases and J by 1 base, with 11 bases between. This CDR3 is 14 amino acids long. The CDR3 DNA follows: TGTGCCAGCAGCCTAACGTCGAGCCAAGAGACCCAGTACTTC. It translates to CASSLTSSQETQYF.

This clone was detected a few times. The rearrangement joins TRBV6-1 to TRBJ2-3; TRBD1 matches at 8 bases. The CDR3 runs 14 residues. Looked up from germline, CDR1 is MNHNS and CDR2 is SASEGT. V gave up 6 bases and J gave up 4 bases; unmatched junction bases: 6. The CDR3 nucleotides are TGTGCCAGCAGCGCGACAGGGGAAGCAGATACGCAGTATTTT. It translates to CASSATGEADTQYF.

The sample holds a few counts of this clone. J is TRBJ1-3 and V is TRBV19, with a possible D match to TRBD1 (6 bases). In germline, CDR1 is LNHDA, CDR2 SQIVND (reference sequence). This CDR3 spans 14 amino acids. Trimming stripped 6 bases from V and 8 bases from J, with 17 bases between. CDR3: CASSKGGSEHTIYF. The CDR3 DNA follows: TGTGCCAGTAGCAAAGGGGGATCGGAACACACCATATATTTT. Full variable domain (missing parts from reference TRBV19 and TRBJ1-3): DGGITQSPKYLFRKEGQNVTLSCEQNLNHDAMYWYRQDPGQGLRLIYYSQIVNDFQKGDIAEGYSVSREKKESFPLTVTSAQKNPTAFYLCASSKGGSEHTIYFGEGSWLTVV.

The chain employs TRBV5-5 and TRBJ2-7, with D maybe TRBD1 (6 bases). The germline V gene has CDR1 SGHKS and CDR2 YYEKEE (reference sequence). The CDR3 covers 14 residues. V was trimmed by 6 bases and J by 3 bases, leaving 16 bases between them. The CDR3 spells CASTTPGQIYEQYF. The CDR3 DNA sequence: TGTGCCAGCACCACACCGGGACAAATCTACGAGCAGTACTTC. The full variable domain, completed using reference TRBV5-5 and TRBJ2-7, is DAGVTQSPTHLIKTRGQQVTLRCSPISGHKSVSWYQQVLGQGPQFIFQYYEKEERGRGNFPDRFSARQFPNYSSELNVNALLLGDSALYLCASTTPGQIYEQYFGPGTRLTVT.

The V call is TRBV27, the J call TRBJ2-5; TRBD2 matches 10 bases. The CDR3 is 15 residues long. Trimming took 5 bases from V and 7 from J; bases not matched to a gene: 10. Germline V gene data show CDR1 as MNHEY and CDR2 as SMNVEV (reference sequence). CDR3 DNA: TGTGCCAGCAGTCCCCTAGCGGGGGCCTTGGGGACCCAGTACTTC. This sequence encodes CASSPLAGALGTQYF.